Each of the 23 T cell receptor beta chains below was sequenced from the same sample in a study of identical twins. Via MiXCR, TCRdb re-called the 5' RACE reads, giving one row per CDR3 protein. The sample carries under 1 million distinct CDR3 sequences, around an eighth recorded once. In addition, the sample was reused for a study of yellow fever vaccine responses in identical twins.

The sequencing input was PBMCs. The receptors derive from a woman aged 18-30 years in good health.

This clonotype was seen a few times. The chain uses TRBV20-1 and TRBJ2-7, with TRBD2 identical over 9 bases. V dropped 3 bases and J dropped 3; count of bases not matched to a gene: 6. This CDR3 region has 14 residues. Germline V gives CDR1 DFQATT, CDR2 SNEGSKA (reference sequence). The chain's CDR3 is CSARAGLANYEQYF. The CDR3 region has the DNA TGCAGTGCTAGGGCAGGACTAGCGAACTACGAGCAGTACTTC.

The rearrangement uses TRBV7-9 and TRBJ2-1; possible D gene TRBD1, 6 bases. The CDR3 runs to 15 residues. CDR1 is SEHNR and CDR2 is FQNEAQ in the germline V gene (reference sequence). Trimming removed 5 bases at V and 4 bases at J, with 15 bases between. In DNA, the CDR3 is TGTGCCAGCAGCCTCAGGGGAGACAGGTACAATGAGCAGTTCTTC. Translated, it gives CASSLRGDRYNEQFF. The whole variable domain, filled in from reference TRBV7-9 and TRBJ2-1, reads DTGVSQNPRHKITKRGQNVTFRCDPISEHNRLYWYRQTLGQGPEFLTYFQNEAQLEKSRLLSDRFSAERPKGSFSTLEIQRTEQGDSAMYLCASSLRGDRYNEQFFGPGTRLTVL.

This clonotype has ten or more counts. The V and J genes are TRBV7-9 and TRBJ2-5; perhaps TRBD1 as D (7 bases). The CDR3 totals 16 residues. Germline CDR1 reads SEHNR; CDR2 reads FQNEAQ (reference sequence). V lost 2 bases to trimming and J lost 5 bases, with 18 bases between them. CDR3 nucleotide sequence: TGTGCCAGCAGCTTACCTCGACAGGGAGGTGGGGAGACCCAGTACTTC. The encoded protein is CASSLPRQGGGETQYF.

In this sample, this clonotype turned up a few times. The CDR3 sequence is CAISEREDSEQYF. As DNA, the CDR3 is TGTGCCATCAGTGAGCGGGAGGATTCCGAGCAGTACTTC. The chain joins TRBV10-3 to TRBJ2-7; 7 bases are shared with TRBD2. Germline V gene lookup returns CDR1 ENHRY and CDR2 SYGVKD. J gave up 6 bases and V 2 bases, and 4 bases lay outside the gene matches. The CDR3 is 13 residues long.

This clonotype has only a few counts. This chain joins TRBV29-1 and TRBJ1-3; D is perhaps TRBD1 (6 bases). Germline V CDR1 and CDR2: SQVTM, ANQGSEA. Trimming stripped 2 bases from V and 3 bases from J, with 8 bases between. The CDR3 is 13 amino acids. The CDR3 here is CSVERGVGNTIYF. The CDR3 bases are TGCAGCGTTGAAAGGGGGGTTGGAAACACCATATATTTT.

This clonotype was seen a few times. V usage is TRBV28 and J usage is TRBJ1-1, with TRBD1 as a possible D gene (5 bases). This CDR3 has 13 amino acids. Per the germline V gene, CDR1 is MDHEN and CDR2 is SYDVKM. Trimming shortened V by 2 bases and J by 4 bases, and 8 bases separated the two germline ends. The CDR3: CASSLDGATEAFF. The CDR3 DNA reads TGTGCCAGCAGTTTAGACGGGGCCACTGAAGCTTTCTTT.

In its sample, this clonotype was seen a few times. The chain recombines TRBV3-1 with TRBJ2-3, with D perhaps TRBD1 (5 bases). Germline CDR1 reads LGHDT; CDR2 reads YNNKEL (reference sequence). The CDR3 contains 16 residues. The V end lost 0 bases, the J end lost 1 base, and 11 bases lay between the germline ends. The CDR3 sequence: CASSQDRVFRTDTQYF. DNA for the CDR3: TGTGCCAGCAGCCAAGACAGGGTATTTCGCACAGATACGCAGTATTTT.

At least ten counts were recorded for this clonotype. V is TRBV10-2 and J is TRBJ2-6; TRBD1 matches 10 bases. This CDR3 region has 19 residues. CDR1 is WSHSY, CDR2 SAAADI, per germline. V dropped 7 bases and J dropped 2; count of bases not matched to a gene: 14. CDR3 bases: TGCGCCAGCACCCCTACCTTGACAGGGGGCTGGGCTGGGGCCAACGTCCTGACTTTC. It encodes CASTPTLTGGWAGANVLTF.

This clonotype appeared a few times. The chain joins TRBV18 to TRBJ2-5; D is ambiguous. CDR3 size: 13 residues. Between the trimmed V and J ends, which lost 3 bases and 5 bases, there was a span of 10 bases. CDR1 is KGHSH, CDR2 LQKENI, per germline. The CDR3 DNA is TGTGCCAGCTCACCCCCCACCGTGGAGACCCAGTACTTC. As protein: CASSPPTVETQYF.

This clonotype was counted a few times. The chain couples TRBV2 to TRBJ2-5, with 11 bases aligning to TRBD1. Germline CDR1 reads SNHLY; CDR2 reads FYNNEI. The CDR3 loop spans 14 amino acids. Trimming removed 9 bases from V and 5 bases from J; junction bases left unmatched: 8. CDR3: CASTWTGGRETQYF. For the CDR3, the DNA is TGTGCCAGTACCTGGACAGGGGGCAGGGAGACCCAGTACTTC.

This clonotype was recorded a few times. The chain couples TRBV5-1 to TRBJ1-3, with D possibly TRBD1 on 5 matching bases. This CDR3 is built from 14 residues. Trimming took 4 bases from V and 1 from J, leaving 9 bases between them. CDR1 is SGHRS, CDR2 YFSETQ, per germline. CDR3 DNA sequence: TGCGCCAGCAGCATTGGGGGTTCTGGAAACACCATATATTTT. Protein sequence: CASSIGGSGNTIYF.

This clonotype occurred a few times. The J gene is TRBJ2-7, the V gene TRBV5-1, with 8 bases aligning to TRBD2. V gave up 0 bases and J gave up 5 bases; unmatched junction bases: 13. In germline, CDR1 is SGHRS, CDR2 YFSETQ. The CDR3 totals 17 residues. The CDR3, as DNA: TGCGCCAGCAGCTTGGGCTCGGGAGGGCCTCTGGTGGACGAGCAGTACTTC. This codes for CASSLGSGGPLVDEQYF.

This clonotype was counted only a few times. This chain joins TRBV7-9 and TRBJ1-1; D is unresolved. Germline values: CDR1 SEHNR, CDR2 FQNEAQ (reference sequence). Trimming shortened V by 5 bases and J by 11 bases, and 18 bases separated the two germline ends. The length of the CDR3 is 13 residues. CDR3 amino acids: CASSLADGRAAFF. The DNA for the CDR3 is TGTGCCAGCAGCCTCGCAGATGGGAGGGCTGCTTTCTTT. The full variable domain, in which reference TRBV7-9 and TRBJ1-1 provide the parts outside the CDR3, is DTGVSQNPRHKITKRGQNVTFRCDPISEHNRLYWYRQTLGQGPEFLTYFQNEAQLEKSRLLSDRFSAERPKGSFSTLEIQRTEQGDSAMYLCASSLADGRAAFFGQGTRLTVV.

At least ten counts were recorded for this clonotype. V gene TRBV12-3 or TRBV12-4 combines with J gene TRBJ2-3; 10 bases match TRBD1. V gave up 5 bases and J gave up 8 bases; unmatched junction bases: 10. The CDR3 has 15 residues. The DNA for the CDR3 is TGTGCCAGCAGTAAAGACAGGGGGCGCGTGGGTACGCAGTATTTT. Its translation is CASSKDRGRVGTQYF.

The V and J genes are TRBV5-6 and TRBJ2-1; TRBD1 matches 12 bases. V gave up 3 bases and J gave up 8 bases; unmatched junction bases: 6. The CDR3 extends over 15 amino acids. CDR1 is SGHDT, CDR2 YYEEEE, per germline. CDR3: CASSWPGQGADEQFF. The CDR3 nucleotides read TGTGCCAGCAGCTGGCCGGGACAGGGGGCCGATGAGCAGTTCTTC.

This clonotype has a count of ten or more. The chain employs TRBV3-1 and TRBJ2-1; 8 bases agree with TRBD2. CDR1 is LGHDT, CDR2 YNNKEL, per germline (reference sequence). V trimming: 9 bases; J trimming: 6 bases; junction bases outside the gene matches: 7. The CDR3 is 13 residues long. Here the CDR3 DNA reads TGTGCCAGTAATACCGGGACTAGCAATGAGCAGTTCTTC. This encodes CASNTGTSNEQFF.

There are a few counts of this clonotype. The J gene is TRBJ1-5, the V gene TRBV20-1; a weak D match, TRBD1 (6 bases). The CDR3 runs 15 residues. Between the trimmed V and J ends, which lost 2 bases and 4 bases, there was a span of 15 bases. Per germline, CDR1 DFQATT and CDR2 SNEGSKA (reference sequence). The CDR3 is CSARRGAGTNQPQHF. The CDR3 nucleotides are TGCAGTGCTAGACGGGGGGCGGGAACAAATCAGCCCCAGCATTTT.

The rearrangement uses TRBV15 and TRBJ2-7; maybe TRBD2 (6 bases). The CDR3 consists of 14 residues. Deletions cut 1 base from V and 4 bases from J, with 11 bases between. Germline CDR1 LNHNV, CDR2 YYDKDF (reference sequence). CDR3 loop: CATSRGFGGYEQYV. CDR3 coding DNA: TGTGCCACCAGCAGAGGGTTCGGGGGTTACGAGCAGTACGTC.

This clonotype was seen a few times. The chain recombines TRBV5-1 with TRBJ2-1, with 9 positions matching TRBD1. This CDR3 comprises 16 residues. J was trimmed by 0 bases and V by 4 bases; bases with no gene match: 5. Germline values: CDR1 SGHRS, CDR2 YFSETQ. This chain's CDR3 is CASSPPTGGSYNEQFF. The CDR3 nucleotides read TGCGCCAGCAGCCCACCGACAGGGGGCTCCTACAATGAGCAGTTCTTC.

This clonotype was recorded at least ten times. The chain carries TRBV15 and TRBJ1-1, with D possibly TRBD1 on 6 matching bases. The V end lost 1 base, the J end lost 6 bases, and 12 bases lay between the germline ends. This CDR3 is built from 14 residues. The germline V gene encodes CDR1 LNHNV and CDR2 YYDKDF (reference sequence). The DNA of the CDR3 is TGTGCCACCAGCAGAGGGACAGTGGGTCCTGAAGCTTTCTTT. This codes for CATSRGTVGPEAFF.

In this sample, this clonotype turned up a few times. The CDR3 bases are TGCAGTGCTAGAGTCCCCGCCGTAGCCAAAAACATTCAGTACTTC. This sequence encodes CSARVPAVAKNIQYF. The V gene is TRBV20-1, the J gene TRBJ2-4; D call uncertain. The V gene's germline CDR1 is DFQATT and CDR2 SNEGSKA (reference sequence). The CDR3 is 15 residues long. V lost 1 base and J lost 0, with 10 bases in between.

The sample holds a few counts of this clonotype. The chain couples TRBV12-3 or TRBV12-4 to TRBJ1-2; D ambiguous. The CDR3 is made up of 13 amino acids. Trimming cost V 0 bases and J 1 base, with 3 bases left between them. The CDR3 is CASSLAINYGYTF. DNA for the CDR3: TGTGCCAGCAGTTTAGCCATTAACTATGGCTACACCTTC.

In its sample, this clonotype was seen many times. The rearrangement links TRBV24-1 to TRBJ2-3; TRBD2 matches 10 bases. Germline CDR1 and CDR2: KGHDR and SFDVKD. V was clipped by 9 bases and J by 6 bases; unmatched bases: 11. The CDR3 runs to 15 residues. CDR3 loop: CATGLAGGIEDTQYF. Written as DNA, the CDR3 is TGTGCCACCGGATTAGCGGGGGGAATTGAGGATACGCAGTATTTT.